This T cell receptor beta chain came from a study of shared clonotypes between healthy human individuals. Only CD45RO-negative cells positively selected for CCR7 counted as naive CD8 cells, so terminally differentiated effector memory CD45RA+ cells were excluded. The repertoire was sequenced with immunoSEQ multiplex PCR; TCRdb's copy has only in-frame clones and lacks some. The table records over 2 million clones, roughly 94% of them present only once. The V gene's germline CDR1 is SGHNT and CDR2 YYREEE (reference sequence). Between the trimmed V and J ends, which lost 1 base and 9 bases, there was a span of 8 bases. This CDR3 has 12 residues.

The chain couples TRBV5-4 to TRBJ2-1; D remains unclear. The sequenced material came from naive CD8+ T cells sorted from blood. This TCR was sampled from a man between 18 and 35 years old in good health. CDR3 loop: CASSLIPAEQFF. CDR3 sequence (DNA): TGTGCCAGCAGCTTGATCCCCGCTGAGCAGTTCTTC.